One and the same sample provided the 13 T cell receptor beta chains below, sequenced in a study of CD8+ T cells in alopecia areata. Treatment noted: oral pan-JAK inhibitor, 5-10 mg twice daily. Extracted RNA was reverse transcribed into cDNA, the sequencing template. Measured with immunoSEQ multiplex PCR; TCRdb has only the in-frame clones, and not every one. In the table there are 200,000 to 250,000 clones, 55% to 70% of which are singletons. Source: CD4+ T cells sorted from blood, taken at week 4, from a patient treated with tofacitinib. These TCRs come from a human donor with alopecia areata.

This clone was counted only a few times. The V call is TRBV6-9, the J call TRBJ1-4; D is perhaps TRBD1 (6 bases). The CDR3 extends over 14 amino acids. Between the trimmed V and J ends, which lost 7 bases and 6 bases, there was a span of 15 bases. Germline V gives CDR1 MNHGY, CDR2 SVAAGI. Here the CDR3 reads CASIWGARDEKLFF. For the CDR3, the DNA is TGTGCCAGCATATGGGGGGCTAGAGATGAAAAACTGTTTTTT.

The CDR3: CASSLDREGTQYF. The CDR3 DNA is TGTGCCAGCAGCTTAGATCGGGAGGGGACCCAGTACTTC. The chain recombines TRBV5-4 with TRBJ2-5; 8 nucleotides align to TRBD2. V trimming: 2 bases; J trimming: 7 bases; junction bases outside the gene matches: 4. The CDR3 contains 13 residues. Germline V gene data show CDR1 as SGHNT and CDR2 as YYREEE (reference sequence).

This clone was detected once. This chain connects TRBV28 to TRBJ2-3; TRBD2 matches at 11 bases. In germline, CDR1 is MDHEN, CDR2 SYDVKM. This CDR3 contains 14 residues. Trimming cost V 10 bases and J 5 bases; bases outside gene matches: 8. CDR3 bases: TGTGCCACTTATAGCGGGGGGGCTGTAGATACGCAGTATTTT. It translates to CATYSGGAVDTQYF.

This clone was observed a handful of times. Other DNA variants within this sample encode the same CDR3. The rearrangement links TRBV29-1 to TRBJ1-1; maybe TRBD1 (5 bases). The CDR3 extends over 13 amino acids. CDR1 is SQVTM and CDR2 is ANQGSEA in the germline V gene. The V end was cut by 3 bases, the J end by 1 base, with 9 bases between. The DNA for the CDR3 is TGCAGCGTTGACGGCCAGGGGAACACTGAAGCTTTCTTT. It is translated as CSVDGQGNTEAFF.

The chain couples TRBV6-5 to TRBJ1-1; no firm D call. Germline loops: CDR1 MNHEY, CDR2 SVGAGI. Trimming removed 1 base from V and 0 bases from J, with 9 bases in between. The CDR3 loop spans 15 amino acids. The CDR3 loop reads CASSYWANMNTEAFF. The CDR3 nucleotides read TGTGCCAGCAGTTACTGGGCGAACATGAACACTGAAGCTTTCTTT.

The chain uses TRBV4-3 and TRBJ1-2; the D is unclear. CDR3 size: 15 residues. Germline V CDR1 and CDR2: LGHNA, YSLEER. Trimming took 0 bases from V and 4 from J, leaving 12 bases between them. The CDR3 nucleotides read TGCGCCAGCAGCCAAGATGGGTCAGTTGGCTATGGCTACACCTTC. It codes for CASSQDGSVGYGYTF.

The chain uses TRBV29-1 and TRBJ1-1; D is uncertain. The CDR3 consists of 12 residues. Germline values: CDR1 SQVTM, CDR2 ANQGSEA. With 6 bases removed from V and 2 bases from J, the gap between germline ends came to 10 bases. CDR3 residues: CSVRDSNTEAFF. CDR3 sequence (DNA): TGCAGCGTACGGGATTCAAACACTGAAGCTTTCTTT. Full variable domain (missing parts from reference TRBV29-1 and TRBJ1-1): SAVISQKPSRDICQRGTSLTIQCQVDSQVTMMFWYRQQPGQSLTLIATANQGSEATYESGFVIDKFPISRPNLTFSTLTVSNMSPEDSSIYLCSVRDSNTEAFFGQGTRLTVV.

The V gene is TRBV7-2, the J gene TRBJ1-2; 7 nucleotides align to TRBD1. The CDR3 has 14 residues. Trimming removed 5 bases from V and 2 bases from J; junction bases left unmatched: 5. Germline CDR1 and CDR2: SGHTA and FQGNSA. The CDR3 DNA reads TGTGCCAGCAGCCCAGAACAGGGGAACTATGGCTACACCTTC. Its protein is CASSPEQGNYGYTF.

The V call is TRBV4-2, the J call TRBJ2-1; TRBD2 agrees at 9 bases. V lost 1 base and J lost 4; bases outside the gene matches: 5. The CDR3 is made up of 16 amino acids. Germline V gene sequence: CDR1 LGHNA, CDR2 YNFKEQ. The CDR3 coding sequence is TGTGCCAGCAGCCAAGTGGAAGCGGGGGGTTACAATGAGCAGTTCTTC. The encoded protein is CASSQVEAGGYNEQFF.

The chain combines TRBV2 with TRBJ2-3, with TRBD2 identical over 11 bases. The V gene's germline CDR1 is SNHLY and CDR2 FYNNEI. V was clipped by 6 bases and J by 3 bases; unmatched bases: 8. The CDR3 totals 16 residues. CDR3 nucleotides: TGTGCCAGCAGAGCTACTAGCGGGGGAGGGACAGATACGCAGTATTTT. It yields the protein CASRATSGGGTDTQYF.

The CDR3 region has the DNA TGCAGCGTTGTGGCCCCGGAGGGCTACACCTTC. Its translation: CSVVAPEGYTF. V and J are TRBV29-1 and TRBJ1-2, with D hard to call. Germline CDR1 reads SQVTM; CDR2 reads ANQGSEA. The CDR3 is 11 amino acids. Trimming shortened V by 4 bases and J by 8 bases, and 11 bases separated the two germline ends.

The rearrangement links TRBV23-1 to TRBJ1-3; TRBD1 aligns across 8 bases. TRBV23-1 is assigned to the ORF class and has an uncertain function. The CDR3 covers 17 residues. Trimming removed 3 bases from V and 0 bases from J; junction bases left unmatched: 7. The CDR3 nucleotides read TGCGCCAGCAGTCACCTACAGGGGGACCTCTCTGGAAACACCATATATTTT. This gives the protein CASSHLQGDLSGNTIYF.

The chain combines TRBV27 with TRBJ1-1; D might be TRBD1 (5 bases). V was cut by 2 bases and J by 2 bases, with 12 bases left in between. The CDR3 sequence is 15 residues long. Germline V gene lookup returns CDR1 MNHEY and CDR2 SMNVEV (reference sequence). Here the CDR3 DNA reads TGTGCCAGCAGTTTAGCAGGGTTATTCAACACTGAAGCTTTCTTT. It is translated as CASSLAGLFNTEAFF.